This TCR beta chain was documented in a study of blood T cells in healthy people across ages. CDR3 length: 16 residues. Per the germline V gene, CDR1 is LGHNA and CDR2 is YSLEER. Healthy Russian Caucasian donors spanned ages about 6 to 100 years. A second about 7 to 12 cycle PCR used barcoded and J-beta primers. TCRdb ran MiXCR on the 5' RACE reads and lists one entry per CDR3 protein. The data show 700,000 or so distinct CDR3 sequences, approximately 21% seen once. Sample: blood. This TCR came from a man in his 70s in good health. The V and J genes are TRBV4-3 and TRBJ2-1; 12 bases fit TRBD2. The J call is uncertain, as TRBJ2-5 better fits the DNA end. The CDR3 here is CASSQALAGGKETQYF. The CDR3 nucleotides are TGCGCCAGCAGCCAAGCCCTAGCGGGAGGGAAAGAGACCCAGTACTTC.